The text below deals with one TCR beta chain. What it binds is unknown. The entry originates in a study of vaccination effects on CD4 cells after COVID-19. Assay used: immunoSEQ multiplex PCR; TCRdb lists only in-frame clones, some missing. Of tens of thousands of clones listed, over 80% were seen once; the top ten hold 5.8%. CDR1 and CDR2 (germline): KGHDR, SFDVKD. The ends lost 6 bases at V and 0 bases at J; junction bases unmatched: 18. This CDR3 contains 20 residues. Antigen-specific CD4+ T cells expanded by the ViraFEST assay with viral peptide pools were then sequenced. Following culture for under 12 days, CD4+ T cells were isolated. Participants each got two BNT162b2 or mRNA-1273 vaccine doses.

This receptor was identified in a human donor who received a COVID-19 vaccine. Some clones in this sample may be carry-over from other donors' samples. V usage is TRBV24-1 and J usage is TRBJ2-3; TRBD2 matches at 9 bases. The sequences come from CD4+ T cells from PBMCs cultured with SARS-CoV-2 spike peptides, collected after COVID-19 vaccination. CDR3 DNA sequence: TGTGCCACCAGTCCGAATCACGACAGCGGGGGGCTTGCTAGCACAGATACGCAGTATTTT. Amino acid sequence: CATSPNHDSGGLASTDTQYF.